The clone carrying this T cell receptor (beta chain) was recorded a few times. Antigen specificity is unknown. The protocol was immunoSEQ multiplex PCR, while the TCRdb copy is restricted to in-frame clones and leaves out a portion. The table shows under 50,000 clones, with roughly 80% occurring only once. The sort gate was single viable CD3+CD4+CD8-CD45RO+ cells for memory CD4+ T cells. CD4+ T cells were isolated by positive magnetic selection. The sample comes from a study of memory CD4+ T cells and cytomegalovirus serostatus. Findings and caveats of the study: Repertoires predicted CMV serostatus with median bootstrapped AUC of 0.95.

Sample: memory CD4+ T cells from blood. The TCR was taken from an adult in good health and CMV-seropositive.

CDR3 coding DNA: TGCGCCAGCAGTGGAGGGGTCGGCACTGAAGCTTTCTTT. Translation gives CASSGGVGTEAFF. The chain employs TRBV10-1 and TRBJ1-1; a weak D match, TRBD1 (5 bases). Per germline, CDR1 WNHNN and CDR2 SYGVQD (reference sequence). This CDR3 contains 13 residues. Trimming removed 4 bases at V and 4 bases at J, with 10 bases between.